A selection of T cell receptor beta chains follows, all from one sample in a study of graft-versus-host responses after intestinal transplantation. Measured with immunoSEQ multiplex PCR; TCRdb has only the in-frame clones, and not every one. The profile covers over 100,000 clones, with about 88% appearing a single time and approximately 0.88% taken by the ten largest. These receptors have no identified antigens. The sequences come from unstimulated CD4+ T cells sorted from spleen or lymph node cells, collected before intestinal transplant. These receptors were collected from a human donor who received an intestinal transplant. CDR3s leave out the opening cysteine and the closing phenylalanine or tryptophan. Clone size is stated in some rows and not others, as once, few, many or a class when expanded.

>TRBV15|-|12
ATSAGVENNEQF
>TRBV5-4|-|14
ASRPPGLAGQETQY
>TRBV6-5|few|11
ASSLDRGHEQY
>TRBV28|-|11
ASSLGLGNTIY
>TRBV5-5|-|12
ASKEGAGGETQY
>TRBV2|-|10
ASRDSNQPQH
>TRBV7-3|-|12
ASSLTPIYNEQF
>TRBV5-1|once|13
ASSRDPYTNGEQY
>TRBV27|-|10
ASSFGGDEQY
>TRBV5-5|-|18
ASSLASIRLLQEMNTEAF
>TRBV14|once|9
ASSHTRHQY
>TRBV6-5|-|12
ASSDFDIQETQY
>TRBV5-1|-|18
ASRSGRAFISGRRPGEQF
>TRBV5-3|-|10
ARRVFGYEQY
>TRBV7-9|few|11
ASSLGTGEKLF
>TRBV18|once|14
ASSPEGGANTGELF
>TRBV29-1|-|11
SVGSLAVNEQF